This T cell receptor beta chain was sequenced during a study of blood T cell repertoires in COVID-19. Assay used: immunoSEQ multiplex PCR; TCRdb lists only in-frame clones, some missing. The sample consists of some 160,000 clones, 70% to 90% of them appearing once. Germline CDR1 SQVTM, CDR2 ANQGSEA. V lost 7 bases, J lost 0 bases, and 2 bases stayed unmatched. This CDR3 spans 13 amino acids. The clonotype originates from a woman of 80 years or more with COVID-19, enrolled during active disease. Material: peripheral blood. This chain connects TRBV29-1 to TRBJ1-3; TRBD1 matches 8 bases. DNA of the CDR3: TGCAGCGCCGGGACAGGCTCTGGAAACACCATATATTTT. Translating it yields CSAGTGSGNTIYF.